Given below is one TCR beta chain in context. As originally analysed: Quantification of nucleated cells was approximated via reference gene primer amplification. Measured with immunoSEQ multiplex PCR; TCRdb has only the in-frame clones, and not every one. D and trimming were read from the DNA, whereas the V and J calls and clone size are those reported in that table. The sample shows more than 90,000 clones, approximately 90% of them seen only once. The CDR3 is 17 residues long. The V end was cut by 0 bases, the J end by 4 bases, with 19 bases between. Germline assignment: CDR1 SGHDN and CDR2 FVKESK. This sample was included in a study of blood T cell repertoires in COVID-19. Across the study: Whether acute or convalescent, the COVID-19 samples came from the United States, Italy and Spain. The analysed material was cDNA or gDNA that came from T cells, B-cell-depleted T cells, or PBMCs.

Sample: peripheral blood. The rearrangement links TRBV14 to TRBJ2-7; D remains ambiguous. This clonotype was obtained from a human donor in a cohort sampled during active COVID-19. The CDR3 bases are TGTGCCAGCAGCCAAGATGTCAGGAAGTCCCCGTTTTACGAGCAGTACTTC. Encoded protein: CASSQDVRKSPFYEQYF.